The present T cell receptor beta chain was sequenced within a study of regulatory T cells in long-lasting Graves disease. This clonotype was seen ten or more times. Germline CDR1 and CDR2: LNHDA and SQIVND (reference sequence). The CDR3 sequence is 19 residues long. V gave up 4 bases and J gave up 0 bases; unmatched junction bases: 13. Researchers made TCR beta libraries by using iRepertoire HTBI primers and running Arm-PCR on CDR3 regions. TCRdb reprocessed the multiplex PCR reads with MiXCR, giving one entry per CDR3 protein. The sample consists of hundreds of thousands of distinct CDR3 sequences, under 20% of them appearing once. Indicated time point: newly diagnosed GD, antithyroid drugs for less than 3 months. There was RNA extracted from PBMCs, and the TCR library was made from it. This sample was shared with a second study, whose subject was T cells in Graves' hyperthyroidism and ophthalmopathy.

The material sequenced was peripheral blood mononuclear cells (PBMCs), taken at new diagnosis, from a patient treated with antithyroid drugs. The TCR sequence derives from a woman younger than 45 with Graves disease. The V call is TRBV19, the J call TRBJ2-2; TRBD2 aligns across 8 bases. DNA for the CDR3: TGTGCCAGTAGTAGAGGGGAAAAAGCGGGAGTATCGAACACCGGGGAGCTGTTTTTT. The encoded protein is CASSRGEKAGVSNTGELFF.